This T cell receptor beta chain was captured by sequencing in a study of T-cell memory formation after mild COVID-19. In this sample, this clonotype turned up many times. CDR3 size: 14 residues. Germline CDR1 and CDR2: SEHNR and FQNEAQ (reference sequence). The ends were cut back, 5 bases at V and 7 bases at J, with 15 bases in the middle. TCRdb itself ran the 5' RACE reads through MiXCR, one entry per CDR3 protein. This sample has fewer than 150,000 distinct CDR3 sequences, with 22% found just once. V usage is TRBV7-9 and J usage is TRBJ2-1; D may be TRBD1 (5 bases). The receptor's source is a man between 18 and 35 years old who had mild COVID-19 (a few samples of this study predate the infection). Cell type and time point are not known. The sequencing input was PBMCs or a T cell subset sorted from them (not recorded which). The CDR3, as DNA: TGTGCCAGCAGCGCCCTGGGGCCCTTGAATGAGCAGTTCTTC. Translated: CASSALGPLNEQFF.